This T cell receptor (beta chain) derives from a study of blood T cell repertoires in COVID-19. For the study at large: There were acute and convalescent COVID-19 samples, and they came from the United States, Italy and Spain. PBMCs, B-cell-depleted T cells, or T cells provided the cDNA or gDNA that made up the material.

In the original analysis: Amplification of reference gene primers provided the estimated nucleated cell counts. Using immunoSEQ multiplex PCR, the repertoire was profiled, and TCRdb retains in-frame clones only, with some absent. V, J and clone size reflect that table, while D and trimming were determined from the DNA. The sample gives roughly 400,000 clones, less than 95% of which show up once; under 0.7% is in the top ten. The CDR3 sequence is 15 residues long. Germline V CDR1 and CDR2: SEHNR, FQNEAQ (reference sequence). V shed 1 base and J 6 bases; nucleotides not matched to a gene: 3. Participants' reported clinical history set cohort assignment.

Sequences were obtained from PBMCs or T cells enriched from blood (not recorded which). This receptor was obtained from a man between 18 and 35 years old who had recovered from COVID-19. The chain carries TRBV7-9 and TRBJ1-4; 9 nucleotides agree with TRBD1. CDR3: CASSLGDRAYEKLFF. Here the CDR3 DNA reads TGTGCCAGCAGCTTAGGGGACAGGGCGTATGAAAAACTGTTTTTT.